This T cell receptor (beta chain) was retrieved from a study of graft-versus-host responses after intestinal transplantation. Study background: Multivisceral, liver-intestinal, or isolated intestinal transplants were received by the recipients. Recipients were all induced with anti-thymocyte globulin, then given tacrolimus and steroids for 2 to 4 years.

Only in-frame clones appear in the TCRdb table, and some are missing; sequencing was by immunoSEQ multiplex PCR. This sample yields just under 50,000 clones, of which about four fifths are seen a single time; roughly 0.45% belongs to the top ten. The study's findings and limits: Peak circulating GvH clone levels were associated with early post-transplant HvG declines. In recipient marrow, GvH clones were found, and some appeared first in ileum or blood.

CDR3 size: 16 residues. Germline V gene data show CDR1 as LNHNV and CDR2 as YYDKDF (reference sequence). Trimming cost V 0 bases and J 5 bases; bases outside gene matches: 9. This clone was observed a handful of times. Its matching antigen is unknown. The starting material was unstimulated CD4+ T cells sorted from spleen or lymph node cells, obtained before transplant. The receptor's source is a human donor who was the organ donor for an intestinal transplant. J is TRBJ1-2 and V is TRBV15; 7 bases match TRBD1. As DNA, the CDR3 is TGTGCCACCAGCAGAGACACCCTGGACAGGATTTATGGCTACACCTTC. Protein product: CATSRDTLDRIYGYTF.